This T cell receptor (beta chain) came from a study of cytomegalovirus exposure and HLA in healthy donors. The CDR3 sequence is 15 residues long. V lost 2 bases and J lost 7, with 18 bases in between. Germline assignment: CDR1 WNHNN and CDR2 SYGVQD (reference sequence). PCR involved 60 Vbeta and 13 Jbeta primers. Method: immunoSEQ multiplex PCR; TCRdb's copy keeps in-frame clones and lacks some. The sample lists around 220,000 clones, 65% to 80% seen once, with 15% to 18% in the top ten. This sequence was found in a middle-aged man in good health and CMV-seronegative. V is TRBV10-1 and J is TRBJ2-7, with D perhaps TRBD1 (5 bases). Sequences were obtained from PBMCs. The CDR3 sequence: CASSERGRVEGEQYF. The CDR3 DNA sequence: TGCGCCAGCAGTGAGAGAGGCAGGGTCGAAGGAGAGCAGTACTTC.